This TCR beta chain originates from a study of T cell changes during pregnancy in multiple sclerosis. V was pared by 4 bases and J by 3 bases, with 19 bases between. The length of the CDR3 is 16 residues. Germline lookup yields CDR1 SGDLS and CDR2 YYNGEE. Clones were read by immunoSEQ multiplex PCR, and TCRdb kept only the in-frame ones, dropping some. The top ten clones hold roughly 4% of a sample with roughly 90,000 clones, 85% to 95% of them seen once. The sample in question was peripheral blood, obtained in the first trimester of pregnancy. The TCR sequence derives from a female donor with multiple sclerosis, enrolled in a pregnancy study. The chain links TRBV9 to TRBJ1-2, with no clear D. The CDR3: CASSPQQVQVHYGYTF. The CDR3, as DNA: TGTGCCAGCAGCCCTCAGCAGGTGCAGGTGCACTATGGCTACACCTTC.